This TCR beta chain was retrieved from a study of radiotherapy plus CTLA-4 blockade in lung cancer. Across the study: Patients showed objective responses in under 20% of cases and disease control in roughly 34%.

This CDR3 is built from 14 residues. Germline CDR1 reads MNHEY; CDR2 reads SMNVEV (reference sequence). Trimming cost V 7 bases and J 4 bases, with 16 bases left between them. For this clone: Its antigen is not known.

Only in-frame clones appear in the TCRdb table, and some are missing; sequencing was by immunoSEQ multiplex PCR. The data contain some 37,000 clones, 72% of them seen just once; the ten biggest clones take up about a tenth. Regarding the study as a whole: Tumor-derived TCR clones expanded in blood after radiotherapy plus ipilimumab.

The source of this sequence is a human donor with non-small cell lung cancer who had stable disease on radiotherapy plus ipilimumab. Sequencing was performed on peripheral blood, taken from a patient treated with radiotherapy plus ipilimumab. V is TRBV27 and J is TRBJ1-1, with D possibly matching TRBD1 (6 bases). CDR3 DNA: TGTGCCAGCATACAGGGCATCGACGGCACTGAAGCTTTCTTT. It specifies CASIQGIDGTEAFF.